The present T cell receptor beta chain was sequenced within a study of cytotoxic CD8 clonotypes in ibrutinib-treated CLL. In the study overall: Patients: some 11 relapsed/refractory, fewer than 16 treatment-naive, fewer than 18 IGHV unmutated. Investigators collected response samples after a median about 11 months of treatment, range 6 to 36. Sample averages reached about 250,000 productive templates and 94,082 productive rearrangements. Notes on the study in general: Ibrutinib response saw clonality rise, and progression saw it return toward baseline.

In regard to this clone: No antigen is known for it.

TCRdb's copy holds only in-frame clones and misses some; the assay was immunoSEQ multiplex PCR. This repertoire shows about 200,000 clones, about 72% found once; its top ten account for roughly an eighth. V dropped 0 bases and J dropped 6 bases, with 9 bases sitting between them. The CDR3 covers 14 residues. The germline CDR1 and CDR2 sequences are SGDLS and YYNGEE. The receptor was derived from a human donor with chronic lymphocytic leukemia. The V call is TRBV9, the J call TRBJ1-4; D remains ambiguous. The input for sequencing was PBMCs, taken after 24 months of ibrutinib treatment. CDR3 in amino acids: CASSVAGRDEKLFF. In DNA, the CDR3 is TGTGCCAGCAGCGTAGCTGGCAGAGATGAAAAACTGTTTTTT. Variable domain in full (rest from reference TRBV9 and TRBJ1-4): DSGVTQTPKHLITATGQRVTLRCSPRSGDLSVYWYQQSLDQGLQFLIQYYNGEERAKGNILERFSAQQFPDLHSELNLSSLELGDSALYFCASSVAGRDEKLFFGSGTQLSVL.